A single sample gave rise to the 16 T cell receptor beta chains below, sequenced in a study of identifying expanded T cells in peripheral blood. TCRdb's copy holds only in-frame clones and misses some; the assay was immunoSEQ multiplex PCR. In the table there are 80,000 or so clones, approximately 84% of which are singletons. Sequencing was performed on blood. Receptors originate from a person aged 18 to 70 in good health.

This sequence joins TRBV19 and TRBJ1-1; no definite D call. V shed 5 bases and J shed 3 bases, with 10 bases lying between them. The germline gives CDR1 LNHDA, CDR2 SQIVND (reference sequence). This CDR3 has 13 residues. The CDR3 loop is CASSPITDTEAFF. DNA of the CDR3: TGTGCCAGTAGTCCTATTACGGACACTGAAGCTTTCTTT.

The chain has TRBV7-2 and TRBJ2-1; D ambiguous. The V gene lost 4 bases and the J gene lost 5 bases, with 12 bases spanning the gap. The CDR3 is 14 amino acids. Germline CDR1 is SGHTA and CDR2 is FQGNSA. The DNA of the CDR3 is TGTGCCAGCAGCTCGTCCAACCTTGACAATGAGCAGTTCTTC. Translation: CASSSSNLDNEQFF.

The gene calls are TRBV4-1 and TRBJ2-5; possible D gene TRBD2, 6 bases. Germline assignment: CDR1 MGHRA and CDR2 YSYEKL. The CDR3 covers 18 residues. V dropped 0 bases and J dropped 2 bases, with 19 bases sitting between them. Written as DNA, the CDR3 is TGCGCCAGCAGCCAAGATCAGGCGGAGGGGACCCTACAAGAGACCCAGTACTTC. Translation: CASSQDQAEGTLQETQYF.

The chain employs TRBV5-1 and TRBJ1-2; D remains ambiguous. Germline-derived CDR1 and CDR2 are SGHRS and YFSETQ. V lost 0 bases, J lost 8 bases, and 14 bases lay in between. CDR3 length: 14 amino acids. CDR3 amino acids: CASSLDGEPRGYTF. The CDR3 DNA reads TGCGCCAGCAGCTTGGACGGGGAACCGAGGGGCTACACCTTC.

The chain has TRBV2 and TRBJ2-7, with D perhaps TRBD1 (6 bases). The CDR3 length is 14 residues. Trimming removed 6 bases at V and 2 bases at J, with 14 bases between. Germline lookup yields CDR1 SNHLY and CDR2 FYNNEI. CDR3: CASSLQGFPYEQYF. The CDR3, as DNA: TGTGCCAGCAGCCTACAGGGATTTCCCTACGAGCAGTACTTC.

J is TRBJ2-2 and V is TRBV2; D uncertain. Trimming pared 11 bases from V and 0 bases from J, leaving 16 bases between. This CDR3 has 15 residues. From germline, CDR1 is SNHLY and CDR2 FYNNEI. The CDR3 reads CAGGVTAANTGELFF. CDR3 bases: TGTGCCGGTGGGGTAACAGCCGCGAACACCGGGGAGCTGTTTTTT.

This chain links TRBV28 with TRBJ2-5; unclear D gene. Germline V gene lookup returns CDR1 MDHEN and CDR2 SYDVKM. The CDR3 is 11 residues long. V was trimmed by 3 bases and J by 5 bases, leaving 4 bases between them. The CDR3 DNA reads as TGTGCCAGCAGTTTTTATGAGACCCAGTACTTC. This gives the protein CASSFYETQYF.

The J gene is TRBJ2-2, the V gene TRBV27; a weak D match, TRBD2 (5 bases). CDR3 length: 15 residues. Trimming pared 5 bases from V and 7 bases from J, leaving 17 bases between. CDR1 MNHEY and CDR2 SMNVEV come from the germline V gene (reference sequence). CDR3 bases: TGTGCCAGCAGTCCAACGACACTAGTTAGCGGGGAGCTGTTTTTT. Residues: CASSPTTLVSGELFF.

This chain joins TRBV19 and TRBJ2-2; possibly TRBD2 for D (6 bases). CDR1 is LNHDA and CDR2 is SQIVND in the germline V gene (reference sequence). The CDR3 runs to 16 residues. V lost 2 bases, J lost 2 bases, and 12 bases lay in between. CDR3 bases: TGTGCCAGTAGTATACTCGCGGGGTTTAACACCGGGGAGCTGTTTTTT. This gives the protein CASSILAGFNTGELFF.

This sequence joins TRBV28 and TRBJ1-1, with a possible D match to TRBD1 (5 bases). The germline V gene encodes CDR1 MDHEN and CDR2 SYDVKM. V was cut by 6 bases and J by 10 bases, with 21 bases left in between. This CDR3 is built from 14 residues. The CDR3 bases are TGTGCCAGCAGCACCCGGGACCCCAATTTTCTAGCTTTCTTT. This gives the protein CASSTRDPNFLAFF.

This clone was recorded once. V is TRBV10-3 and J is TRBJ2-1; possibly TRBD2 for D (5 bases). Trimming removed 0 bases at V and 5 bases at J, with 14 bases between. Germline values: CDR1 ENHRY, CDR2 SYGVKD. CDR3 size: 16 residues. The CDR3 protein is CAISESSREWNNEQFF. The CDR3 coding sequence is TGTGCCATCAGTGAGTCTTCGAGGGAGTGGAACAATGAGCAGTTCTTC.

The rearrangement uses TRBV5-5 and TRBJ2-7; 7 nucleotides agree with TRBD2. This CDR3 region has 14 residues. V trimming: 4 bases; J trimming: 3 bases; junction bases outside the gene matches: 7. Germline CDR1 and CDR2: SGHKS and YYEKEE (reference sequence). The CDR3 protein is CASSLGASGYEQYF. In nucleotides, the CDR3 is TGTGCCAGCAGCCTAGGCGCTAGCGGCTACGAGCAGTACTTC. Complete variable domain (other parts from reference TRBV5-5 and TRBJ2-7): DAGVTQSPTHLIKTRGQQVTLRCSPISGHKSVSWYQQVLGQGPQFIFQYYEKEERGRGNFPDRFSARQFPNYSSELNVNALLLGDSALYLCASSLGASGYEQYFGPGTRLTVT.

The chain recombines TRBV1 with TRBJ2-1; the D call of TRBD2 is as the table states it, not checked on the DNA. TRBV1 is termed a pseudogene. The CDR3 has 17 residues. CDR3 DNA sequence: TGCACCAGCAGTCCCAACCTCTTGAGTGACTCCTACAATGAGCAGTTCTTC. Its translation: CTSSPNLLSDSYNEQFF.

V is TRBV30 and J is TRBJ1-5; 7 bases line up with TRBD1. Trimming removed 3 bases from V and 3 bases from J; junction bases left unmatched: 20. Germline V lookup: CDR1 GTSNPN, CDR2 SVGIG (reference sequence). This CDR3 has 19 residues. The CDR3 loop reads CAWSRGVYRGLSINQPQHF. The CDR3 DNA reads as TGTGCCTGGAGCCGGGGAGTGTACAGGGGTTTATCGATCAATCAGCCCCAGCATTTT.

The V and J genes are TRBV7-2 and TRBJ2-5; D unresolved. CDR3 size: 13 residues. With 1 base removed from V and 5 bases from J, the gap between germline ends came to 8 bases. The germline CDR1 and CDR2 sequences are SGHTA and FQGNSA. The CDR3 DNA reads as TGTGCCAGCAGCTTAGGGTCGGCGGAGACCCAGTACTTC. Translating gives CASSLGSAETQYF.

This chain joins TRBV2 and TRBJ1-4, with 7 positions matching TRBD1. The germline CDR1 and CDR2 sequences are SNHLY and FYNNEI. The length of the CDR3 is 16 residues. Germline trimming cut 5 bases from V and 2 bases from J; bases unmatched to any gene: 8. CDR3 sequence (DNA): TGTGCCAGCAGTCTTAGACAGGGTAGTACTAATGAAAAACTGTTTTTT. Protein sequence: CASSLRQGSTNEKLFF.